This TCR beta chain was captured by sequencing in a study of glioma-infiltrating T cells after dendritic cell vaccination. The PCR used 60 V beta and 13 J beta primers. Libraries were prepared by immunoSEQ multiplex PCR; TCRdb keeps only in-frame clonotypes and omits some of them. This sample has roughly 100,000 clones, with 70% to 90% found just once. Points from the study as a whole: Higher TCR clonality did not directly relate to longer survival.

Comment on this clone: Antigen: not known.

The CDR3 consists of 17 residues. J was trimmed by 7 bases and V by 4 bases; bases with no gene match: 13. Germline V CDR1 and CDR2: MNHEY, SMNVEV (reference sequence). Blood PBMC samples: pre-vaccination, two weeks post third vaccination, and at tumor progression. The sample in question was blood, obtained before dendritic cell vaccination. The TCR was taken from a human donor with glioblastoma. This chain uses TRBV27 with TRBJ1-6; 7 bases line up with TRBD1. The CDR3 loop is CASSSPLKTGPNSPLHF. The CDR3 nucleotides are TGTGCCAGCAGTTCCCCACTTAAGACAGGGCCGAATTCACCCCTCCACTTT.